This TCR beta chain derives from a study of shared clonotypes between healthy human individuals. Study overall: The donor pool was made up of two women and a few men aged 18 to 49. A donor's plate count was three for CD4 naive and three for CD4 memory; CD8 naive had two and CD8 memory one. Study results and limitations: Sharing across four donors was highest in naive CD4 (roughly 5%) and lowest in memory CD8 (approximately 0.4%). Sorted-subset sequencing was shown by rarefaction to be incomplete despite large depth.

Naive CD8 isolation took CD45RO-negative cells positively selected for CCR7 and excluded terminally differentiated effector memory CD45RA+ cells. Notes on this clone: Its matching antigen is unknown.

Only in-frame clones appear in the TCRdb table, and some are missing; sequencing was by immunoSEQ multiplex PCR. Found here are hundreds of thousands of clones, about 98% of them singletons; the top ten hold 0.25% to 0.35%. Germline CDR1 and CDR2: SGHVS and FQNEAQ. J gave up 6 bases and V 1 base, and 11 bases lay outside the gene matches. This CDR3 comprises 17 residues. Input material: naive CD8+ T cells sorted from blood. The V and J genes are TRBV7-8 and TRBJ2-7; 11 nucleotides agree with TRBD2. The origin of this receptor is a young man in good health. CDR3: CASSLVVSGRAVSEQYF. The CDR3 DNA sequence: TGTGCCAGCAGCTTAGTCGTTAGCGGGAGGGCCGTCTCCGAGCAGTACTTC.